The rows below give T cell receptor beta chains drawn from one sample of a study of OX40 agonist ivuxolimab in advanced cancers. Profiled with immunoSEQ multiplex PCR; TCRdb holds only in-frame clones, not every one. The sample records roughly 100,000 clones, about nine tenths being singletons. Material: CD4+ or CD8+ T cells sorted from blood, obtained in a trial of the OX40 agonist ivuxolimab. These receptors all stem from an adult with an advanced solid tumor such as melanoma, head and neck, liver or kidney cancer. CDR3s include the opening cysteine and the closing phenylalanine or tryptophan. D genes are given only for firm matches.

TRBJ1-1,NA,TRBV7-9,TGTGCCAGCAGTTACTCACAGGGAATAGCTTTCTTT,CASSYSQGIAFF
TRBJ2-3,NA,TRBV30,TGTGCCTGGAGTTCGGAGGGGGCATTCACAGATACGCAGTATTTT,CAWSSEGAFTDTQYF
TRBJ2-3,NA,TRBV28,TGTGCCAGCAGTTTTTGGCACTCCACAGATACGCAGTATTTT,CASSFWHSTDTQYF
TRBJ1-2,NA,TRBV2,TGTGCCAGCCTTCTTATGGGCCCCTATGGCGGCTACACCTTC,CASLLMGPYGGYTF
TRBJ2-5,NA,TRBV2,TGTGCCAGCAGTAAATTCGGGCAAGAGACCCAGTACTTC,CASSKFGQETQYF
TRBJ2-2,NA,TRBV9,TGTGCCAGCAGGGGGGGACCGGGCACCGGGGAGCTGTTTTTT,CASRGGPGTGELFF
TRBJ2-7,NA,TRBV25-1,TGTGCCAGCAGAGGCGGGACCTACGAGCAGTACTTC,CASRGGTYEQYF
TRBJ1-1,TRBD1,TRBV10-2,TGCGCCAGCAGTTTGCAGGGGGACACTGAAGCTTTCTTT,CASSLQGDTEAFF
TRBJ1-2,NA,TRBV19,TGTGCCACAACGAGGGATAACTATGGCTACACCTTC,CATTRDNYGYTF
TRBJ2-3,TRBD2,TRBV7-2,TGTGCCAGCAGCTTAGCCCTATTAGCGGGGGGGCCCACAGATACGCAGTATTTT,CASSLALLAGGPTDTQYF
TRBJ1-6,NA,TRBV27,TGTGCCAGCAGGCAGGGAAGGGACGTTTCACCCCTCCACTTT,CASRQGRDVSPLHF
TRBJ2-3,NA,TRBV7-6,TGTGCCAGCAGCTTAGGACAGTTCACAGATACGCAGTATTTT,CASSLGQFTDTQYF
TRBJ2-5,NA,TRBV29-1,TGCAGCACAGGCAGGGGAGAGACCCAGTACTTC,CSTGRGETQYF
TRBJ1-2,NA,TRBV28,TGTGCCAGCAGTTTCGTCCAGAAACTTAACTATGGCTACACCTTC,CASSFVQKLNYGYTF
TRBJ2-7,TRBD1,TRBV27,TGTGCCAGCAGCTATACCCGGGACAGGAACTACGAGCAGTACTTC,CASSYTRDRNYEQYF